This T cell receptor (beta chain) was sequenced in a study of PD-1 blockade in classical Hodgkin lymphoma. Of note for this clone: A much larger clone differs by one base, so this may be a read error.

This table comes from immunoSEQ multiplex PCR, and its TCRdb copy is limited to in-frame clones, with some not included. The table shows 9,500 to 13,000 clones, with just under 85% occurring only once. Every patient relapsed after autologous stem cell transplantation, and brentuximab vedotin exposure varied. Germline assignment: CDR1 SGHRS and CDR2 YFSETQ. V lost 4 bases and J lost 6; bases outside the gene matches: 17. The CDR3 runs 17 residues. The V and J genes are TRBV5-1 and TRBJ2-3; 7 bases are shared with TRBD2. Sequencing used peripheral blood mononuclear cells (PBMCs), obtained before the second cycle of nivolumab. This clonotype originated in a human donor with classical Hodgkin lymphoma. The CDR3 is CASSDGLLTGGRDTQYF. For the CDR3, the DNA is TGCGCCAGCAGCGACGGCCTACTAACGGGGGGTAGGGATACGCAGTATTTT. Based on the CDR3 plus reference TRBV5-1 and TRBJ2-3, the full variable domain is KAGVTQTPRYLIKTRGQQVTLSCSPISGHRSVSWYQQTPGQGLQFLFEYFSETQRNKGNFPGRFSGRQFSNSRSEMNVSTLELGDSALYLCASSDGLLTGGRDTQYFGPGTRLTVL.